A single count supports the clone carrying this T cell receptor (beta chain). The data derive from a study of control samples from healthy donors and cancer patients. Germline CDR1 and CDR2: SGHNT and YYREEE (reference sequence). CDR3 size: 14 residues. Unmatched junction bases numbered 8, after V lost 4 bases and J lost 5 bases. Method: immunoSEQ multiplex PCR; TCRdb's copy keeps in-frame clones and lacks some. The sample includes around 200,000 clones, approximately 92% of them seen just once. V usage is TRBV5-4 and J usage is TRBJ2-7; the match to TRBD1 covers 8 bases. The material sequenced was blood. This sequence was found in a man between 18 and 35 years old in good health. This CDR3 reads CASSQGTGYDEQYF. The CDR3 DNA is TGTGCCAGCAGCCAGGGGACAGGTTACGACGAGCAGTACTTC.